The 29 T cell receptor beta chains below were found in one sample sequenced in a study of T cell responses to AZD1222 COVID-19 vaccine. Sequenced by immunoSEQ multiplex PCR; TCRdb stores in-frame clones only, minus some. The profile shows some 150,000 clones, 94% of them singletons. The specimen comprised peripheral blood, sampled on day 0 of AZD1222 vaccination. The source of these receptors is an adult in good health.

The rearrangement links TRBV24-1 to TRBJ2-5; 7 bases agree with TRBD1. J lost 4 bases, V lost 9 bases, and 10 bases had no gene match. Germline CDR1 reads KGHDR; CDR2 reads SFDVKD. The length of the CDR3 is 14 residues. The CDR3: CATGQTGHRETQYF. DNA for the CDR3: TGTGCCACCGGCCAGACAGGGCACAGAGAGACCCAGTACTTC.

This clone was recorded once. The chain employs TRBV9 and TRBJ2-3, with D maybe TRBD2 (5 bases). The CDR3 contains 15 residues. Germline lookup yields CDR1 SGDLS and CDR2 YYNGEE. Trimming removed 1 base from V and 3 bases from J, with 12 bases in between. The CDR3 here is CASSVRTSGTDTQYF. DNA of the CDR3: TGTGCCAGCAGCGTAAGAACTTCGGGGACAGATACGCAGTATTTT.

The chain couples TRBV9 to TRBJ1-3, with D possibly TRBD1 on 5 matching bases. The CDR3 is 14 residues long. Between the trimmed V and J ends, which lost 0 bases and 4 bases, there was a span of 8 bases. Germline loops: CDR1 SGDLS, CDR2 YYNGEE. The CDR3 DNA reads TGTGCCAGCAGCGTAGAAGGGGTAGGAAACACCATATATTTT. This gives the protein CASSVEGVGNTIYF.

This clone has a single count. The chain combines TRBV4-3 with TRBJ2-1; tentative D call: TRBD2 (6 bases). Trimming removed 3 bases at V and 7 bases at J, with 22 bases between. The CDR3 length is 17 residues. The V gene's germline CDR1 is LGHNA and CDR2 YSLEER. Written as DNA, the CDR3 is TGCGCCAGCAGCCAGGAACCACTGCGTAGCGGTAGGAATGAGCAGTTCTTC. It codes for CASSQEPLRSGRNEQFF.

The chain links TRBV6-5 to TRBJ1-1; TRBD1 matches 7 bases. This CDR3 comprises 15 residues. J lost 2 bases, V lost 1 base, and 4 bases had no gene match. CDR1 and CDR2 (germline): MNHEY, SVGAGI. CDR3 sequence reads: CASSYWDRLNTEAFF. The CDR3 region has the DNA TGTGCCAGCAGTTACTGGGACAGATTAAACACTGAAGCTTTCTTT.

The rearrangement links TRBV7-9 to TRBJ1-2; 8 nucleotides line up with TRBD1. The CDR3 loop spans 12 amino acids. Germline V CDR1 and CDR2: SEHNR, FQNEAQ (reference sequence). V trimming: 3 bases; J trimming: 12 bases; junction bases outside the gene matches: 6. The CDR3 loop reads CASSLTGDKHTF. The CDR3 nucleotides are TGTGCCAGCAGCTTGACAGGGGATAAGCACACCTTC.

This chain links TRBV2 with TRBJ1-5, with TRBD1 matching 8 bases. J gave up 2 bases and V 9 bases, and 9 bases lay outside the gene matches. Germline V CDR1 and CDR2: SNHLY, FYNNEI. The length of the CDR3 is 15 residues. The CDR3 DNA reads TGTGCCAGTAGGGACAGGTGGGCCGGCAATCAGCCCCAGCATTTT. Amino acids: CASRDRWAGNQPQHF.

This clone has just one count. This chain connects TRBV19 to TRBJ2-3; D gene uncertain. The CDR3 loop spans 16 amino acids. V gave up 5 bases and J gave up 6 bases, with 21 bases separating them. Germline CDR1 LNHDA, CDR2 SQIVND (reference sequence). CDR3 protein: CASSFPSSPLGDTQYF. The CDR3 nucleotides are TGTGCCAGTAGTTTTCCCTCGTCCCCTCTCGGGGATACGCAGTATTTT.

This clone was found once. V usage is TRBV25-1 and J usage is TRBJ2-6; no firm D call. The CDR3 runs 13 residues. CDR1 MGHDK and CDR2 SYGVNS come from the germline V gene. V was pared by 5 bases and J by 8 bases, with 10 bases between. The CDR3 is CASSFHATNVLTF. The CDR3 nucleotides read TGTGCCAGCAGTTTTCACGCTACCAACGTCCTGACTTTC. The full variable domain, with the rest looked up from reference TRBV25-1 and TRBJ2-6, is EADIYQTPRYLVIGTGKKITLECSQTMGHDKMYWYQQDPGMELHLIHYSYGVNSTEKGDLSSESTVSRIRTEHFPLTLESARPSHTSQYLCASSFHATNVLTFGAGSRLTVL.

V is TRBV4-2 and J is TRBJ1-3; D unresolved. The germline V gene has CDR1 LGHNA and CDR2 YNFKEQ. There are 17 residues in the CDR3. V shed 3 bases and J shed 3 bases, with 18 bases lying between them. This CDR3 reads CASSQSGRRTSGNTIYF. The CDR3, as DNA: TGTGCCAGCAGCCAGTCCGGGAGAAGAACAAGTGGAAACACCATATATTTT.

The gene calls are TRBV5-1 and TRBJ2-1; unclear D gene. In germline, CDR1 is SGHRS, CDR2 YFSETQ. The CDR3 extends over 12 amino acids. Trimming left V 3 bases short and J 6 bases short, with 7 bases between. The CDR3 sequence is CASSSGLNEQFF. CDR3 nucleotides: TGCGCCAGCAGCTCGGGTCTCAATGAGCAGTTCTTC.

V usage is TRBV10-3 and J usage is TRBJ1-1; 10 bases are a match to TRBD1. Looked up from germline, CDR1 is ENHRY and CDR2 is SYGVKD. The CDR3 contains 15 residues. Trimming cost V 6 bases and J 6 bases; bases outside gene matches: 10. The CDR3 sequence is CAISQTTGGSAEAFF. The DNA for the CDR3 is TGTGCCATCAGCCAGACGACAGGGGGCAGCGCTGAAGCTTTCTTT.

The V and J genes are TRBV2 and TRBJ2-7; D uncertain. This CDR3 has 18 residues. V was shortened by 4 bases and J by 6 bases, with 28 bases between the two germline ends. Germline V gene data show CDR1 as SNHLY and CDR2 as FYNNEI. The CDR3 DNA sequence: TGTGCCAGCAGTGTCCCTCGCGACCCGAGCCGCTCTACTGTCGAGCAGTACGTC. Protein sequence: CASSVPRDPSRSTVEQYV.

This chain uses TRBV3-1 (or the pseudogene TRBV3-2) with TRBJ1-2; 7 nucleotides align to TRBD1. V shed 5 bases and J 6 bases; nucleotides not matched to a gene: 9. CDR3 length equals 14 residues. The germline V gene encodes CDR1 LGHDT and CDR2 YNNKEL (reference sequence). As DNA, the CDR3 is TGTGCCAGCAGCGAAGGGGGCGGGTTCCATGGCTACACCTTC. Residues: CASSEGGGFHGYTF.

The CDR3 reads CASSSGGQPQHF. The CDR3 DNA follows: TGTGCCAGCAGTTCGGGAGGGCAGCCCCAGCATTTT. The chain carries TRBV6-5 and TRBJ1-5; D gene uncertain. This CDR3 comprises 12 residues. Germline CDR1 reads MNHEY; CDR2 reads SVGAGI. With 4 bases removed from V and 7 bases from J, the gap between germline ends came to 8 bases.

The rearrangement uses TRBV27 and TRBJ1-6; 7 positions agree with TRBD1. Germline loops: CDR1 MNHEY, CDR2 SMNVEV (reference sequence). Losses at the gene ends were 4 bases for V and 10 bases for J; bases not matched to a gene: 10. This CDR3 is built from 15 residues. CDR3 DNA: TGTGCCAGCAGTTCCCCCGACAGGGTGGGGTCACCCCTCCACTTT. Translating gives CASSSPDRVGSPLHF.

This chain joins TRBV11-2 and TRBJ1-6, with TRBD1 matching over 8 bases. Trimming took 3 bases from V and 7 from J; bases not matched to a gene: 8. The germline V gene encodes CDR1 SGHAT and CDR2 FQNNGV. This CDR3 region has 16 residues. The CDR3 DNA reads TGTGCCAGCAGCTTGGGCAGGGGGCGCGGGAATTCACCCCTCCACTTT. This translates into CASSLGRGRGNSPLHF.

This sequence joins TRBV29-1 and TRBJ2-2; tentatively, D is TRBD1 (6 bases). The CDR3 sequence is 14 residues long. Trimming shortened V by 6 bases and J by 6 bases, and 17 bases separated the two germline ends. In germline, CDR1 is SQVTM, CDR2 ANQGSEA. CDR3 nucleotide sequence: TGCAGCGTCCGTCCTACAGGGTTGGCCGGGGAGCTGTTTTTT. This sequence encodes CSVRPTGLAGELFF.

The chain employs TRBV14 and TRBJ2-3; 8 bases fit TRBD2. This CDR3 comprises 16 residues. CDR1 is SGHDN, CDR2 FVKESK, per germline. Unmatched junction bases numbered 7, after V lost 1 base and J lost 4 bases. CDR3 in DNA: TGTGCCAGCAGCCAAGTCGGCGGGGGGCTGTCAGATACGCAGTATTTT. As protein: CASSQVGGGLSDTQYF.

This clone was recorded once. V usage is TRBV3-1 (or the pseudogene TRBV3-2) and J usage is TRBJ2-6, with a possible D match to TRBD1 (6 bases). V dropped 1 base and J dropped 0 bases, with 22 bases sitting between them. CDR3 length equals 21 residues. Germline V gives CDR1 LGHDT, CDR2 YNNKEL (reference sequence). The CDR3 region has the DNA TGTGCCAGCAGCCAAGTGGGGACACGGCCGTTCATTAACTCTGGGGCCAACGTCCTGACTTTC. This translates into CASSQVGTRPFINSGANVLTF.

The chain combines TRBV5-6 with TRBJ1-4, with D perhaps TRBD1 (6 bases). Germline lookup yields CDR1 SGHDT and CDR2 YYEEEE. The CDR3 is 18 residues long. V was shortened by 4 bases and J by 2 bases, with 21 bases between the two germline ends. For the CDR3, the DNA is TGTGCCAGCAGCCACACGATAGAAGAGGGGGGGACTAATGAAAAACTGTTTTTT. Amino acid sequence: CASSHTIEEGGTNEKLFF.

The rearrangement joins TRBV11-2 to TRBJ2-2, with 8 bases identical to TRBD2. The junction had 7 bases not matched to a gene; V was cut back by 7 bases and J by 6 bases. This CDR3 is built from 14 residues. From germline, CDR1 is SGHAT and CDR2 FQNNGV. The CDR3 sequence: CASISAGGAGELFF. The CDR3, as DNA: TGTGCCAGCATCTCGGCGGGGGGTGCCGGGGAGCTGTTTTTT.

V gene TRBV18 combines with J gene TRBJ2-1; D perhaps matches TRBD1 (6 bases). From germline, CDR1 is KGHSH and CDR2 LQKENI. Trimming removed 5 bases at V and 4 bases at J, with 9 bases between. The CDR3 length is 13 residues. The chain's CDR3 is CASSRTAYNEQFF. The CDR3 DNA is TGTGCCAGCTCAAGGACAGCTTACAATGAGCAGTTCTTC. Drawing the rest from reference TRBV18 and TRBJ2-1, the complete variable domain is NAGVMQNPRHLVRRRGQEARLRCSPMKGHSHVYWYRQLPEEGLKFMVYLQKENIIDESGMPKERFSAEFPKEGPSILRIQQVVRGDSAAYFCASSRTAYNEQFFGPGTRLTVL.

The chain recombines TRBV7-8 with TRBJ1-3; 7 bases map to TRBD1. Looked up from germline, CDR1 is SGHVS and CDR2 is FQNEAQ. The ends lost 5 bases at V and 0 bases at J; junction bases unmatched: 4. The CDR3 contains 15 residues. CDR3 sequence (DNA): TGTGCCAGCAGCCTATACAGGGGCTCTGGAAACACCATATATTTT. Its translation: CASSLYRGSGNTIYF. Full variable domain (missing parts from reference TRBV7-8 and TRBJ1-3): GAGVSQSPRYKVAKRGQDVALRCDPISGHVSLFWYQQALGQGPEFLTYFQNEAQLDKSGLPSDRFFAERPEGSVSTLKIQRTQQEDSAVYLCASSLYRGSGNTIYFGEGSWLTVV.

V and J are TRBV5-1 and TRBJ2-5; D is possibly TRBD2 (6 bases). This CDR3 spans 12 amino acids. CDR1 and CDR2 from the germline V gene are SGHRS and YFSETQ. The germline V and J ends were trimmed by 4 bases and 2 bases, with 6 bases remaining between them. The CDR3 here is CASSREQETQYF. Written as DNA, the CDR3 is TGCGCCAGCAGCCGGGAGCAAGAGACCCAGTACTTC.

The chain has TRBV5-1 and TRBJ2-3, with TRBD2 as a possible D gene (6 bases). Trimming took 0 bases from V and 6 from J, leaving 17 bases between them. Germline CDR1 reads SGHRS; CDR2 reads YFSETQ. The CDR3 sequence is 16 residues long. The CDR3 is CASSLGYGGGKDTQYF. Written as DNA, the CDR3 is TGCGCCAGCAGCTTGGGTTATGGGGGAGGAAAGGATACGCAGTATTTT.

This sequence joins TRBV6-2 or TRBV6-3 and TRBJ2-3; D might be TRBD1 or TRBD2, each matching 5 bases. CDR1 MNHEY and CDR2 SVGEGT come from the germline V gene. This CDR3 has 14 amino acids. V lost 3 bases to trimming and J lost 4 bases, with 11 bases between them. The CDR3: CASSYSGSADTQYF. The CDR3 nucleotides read TGTGCCAGCAGTTATTCAGGGAGCGCAGATACGCAGTATTTT.

V and J are TRBV28 and TRBJ1-5, with TRBD1 as a possible D gene (6 bases). The V gene lost 8 bases and the J gene lost 1 base, with 21 bases spanning the gap. This CDR3 has 17 residues. Germline loops: CDR1 MDHEN, CDR2 SYDVKM. The CDR3 loop reads CASLGNREFESNQPQHF. CDR3 nucleotide sequence: TGTGCCAGCCTCGGGAACAGGGAGTTTGAAAGCAATCAGCCCCAGCATTTT.

In its sample, this clone was seen once. Here the CDR3 DNA reads TGTGCCAGCGCGATGAACACTGAAGCTTTCTTT. It translates to CASAMNTEAFF. This chain joins TRBV2 and TRBJ1-1; no reliable D call. The CDR3 spans 11 residues. Deletions cut 8 bases from V and 0 bases from J, with 4 bases between. Per the germline V gene, CDR1 is SNHLY and CDR2 is FYNNEI.